This T cell receptor (beta chain) was identified during a study of OX40 agonist ivuxolimab in advanced cancers. In the study overall: Previous treatment with anti-PD-1, anti-PD-L1 or anti-CTLA-4 therapy was allowed; more than 35% had received some.

CDR3 length equals 15 residues. Germline V gives CDR1 LGHNA, CDR2 YNFKEQ. J gave up 4 bases and V 0 bases, and 2 bases lay outside the gene matches. Measured with immunoSEQ multiplex PCR; TCRdb has only the in-frame clones, and not every one. This table holds under 80,000 clones, around nine tenths found once. General study points: CD4+ T cells averaged fewer expanded clones than CD8+ T cells.

Turning to this clone: Its antigen is as yet unknown.

No patient had autoimmune disease or received systemic immunosuppression. Blood sampling took place at baseline, cycle 4 day 1, and cycle 7 day 1. The TCR was taken from an adult with an advanced solid tumor such as melanoma, head and neck, liver or kidney cancer. This material consisted of CD4+ or CD8+ T cells sorted from blood, taken in a trial of the OX40 agonist ivuxolimab. V gene TRBV4-2 combines with J gene TRBJ1-1, with TRBD1 identical over 10 bases. CDR3 in DNA: TGTGCCAGCAGCCAAGATTGGGACAGGGGCACTGAAGCTTTCTTT. Its translation is CASSQDWDRGTEAFF.